Listed below are T cell receptor beta chains from one sample, sequenced in a study of blood T cell repertoires in COVID-19. Sequencing was performed with immunoSEQ multiplex PCR; in TCRdb, only in-frame clones are kept and a portion is missing. The data show about 430,000 clones, with about 90% seen just once and 0.8% to 0.85% held by the top ten. The sequenced sample was peripheral blood. The source of these receptors is a man younger than 35 with COVID-19, enrolled during active disease. Both conserved end residues are part of each CDR3. A D gene is named only where the DNA matches it firmly. Part of the rows lack a size; the others show once, few, many or a class for expanded clones.

>TRBJ2-1|once|NA|TRBV7-6
CASSSQNYNEQFF
TGTGCCAGCAGCTCACAGAATTACAATGAGCAGTTCTTC
>TRBJ1-3|NA|NA|TRBV7-9
CASSPIQRSGNTIYF
TGTGCCAGCAGCCCAATTCAGCGCTCTGGAAACACCATATATTTT
>TRBJ2-7|few|TRBD2|TRBV5-4
CASSQTSGSREQYF
TGTGCCAGCAGCCAGACTAGCGGGAGCAGGGAGCAGTACTTC
>TRBJ1-1|NA|TRBD1|TRBV18
CASSPLLQTGGRGTEAFF
TGTGCCAGCTCACCACTCCTTCAGACAGGGGGCAGGGGCACTGAAGCTTTCTTT
>TRBJ2-2|NA|TRBD2|TRBV7-2
CASSLGGGGYTGELFF
TGTGCCAGCAGCTTAGGAGGCGGGGGGTACACCGGGGAGCTGTTTTTT
>TRBJ2-7|few|TRBD1|TRBV28
CASSRTGVYEQYF
TGTGCCAGCAGCCGTACAGGGGTCTACGAGCAGTACTTC
>TRBJ2-2|many|TRBD2|TRBV5-1
CASSSLAGGLNTGELFF
TGCGCCAGCAGCTCCCTAGCGGGGGGACTGAACACCGGGGAGCTGTTTTTT
>TRBJ1-5|NA|TRBD1|TRBV18
CASSSGTGDVQPQHF
TGTGCCAGCTCATCCGGGACAGGGGACGTGCAGCCCCAGCATTTT
>TRBJ1-5|NA|NA|TRBV30
CAWSVQMGNQPQHF
TGTGCCTGGAGTGTACAGATGGGCAATCAGCCCCAGCATTTT
>TRBJ2-1|NA|NA|TRBV6-6
CASSYQDNEQFF
TGTGCCAGCAGTTATCAGGACAATGAGCAGTTCTTC
>TRBJ2-2|NA|NA|TRBV5-1
CASSLVQANTGELFF
TGCGCCAGCAGCTTGGTCCAGGCGAACACCGGGGAGCTGTTTTTT
>TRBJ2-7|NA|TRBD2|TRBV5-6
CASSPGGLAGEQYF
TGTGCCAGCAGCCCAGGAGGACTAGCGGGCGAGCAGTACTTC
>TRBJ1-6|NA|NA|TRBV4-1
CASSQGRQLAYNSPLHF
TGCGCCAGCAGCCAAGGGCGGCAATTGGCCTATAATTCACCCCTCCACTTT